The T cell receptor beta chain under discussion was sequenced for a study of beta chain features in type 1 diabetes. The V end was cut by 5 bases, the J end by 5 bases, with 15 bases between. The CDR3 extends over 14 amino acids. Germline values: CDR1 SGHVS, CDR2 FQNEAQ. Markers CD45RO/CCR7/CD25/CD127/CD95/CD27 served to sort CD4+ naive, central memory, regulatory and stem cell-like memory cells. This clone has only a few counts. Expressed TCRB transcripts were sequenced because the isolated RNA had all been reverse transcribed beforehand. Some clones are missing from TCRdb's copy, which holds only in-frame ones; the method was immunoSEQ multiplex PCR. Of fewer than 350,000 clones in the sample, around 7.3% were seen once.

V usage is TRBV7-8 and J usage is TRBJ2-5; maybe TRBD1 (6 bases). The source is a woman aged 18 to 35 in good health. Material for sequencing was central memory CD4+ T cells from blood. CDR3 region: CASSARDKLETQYF. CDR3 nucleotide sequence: TGTGCCAGCAGCGCCCGGGACAAGTTGGAGACCCAGTACTTC.